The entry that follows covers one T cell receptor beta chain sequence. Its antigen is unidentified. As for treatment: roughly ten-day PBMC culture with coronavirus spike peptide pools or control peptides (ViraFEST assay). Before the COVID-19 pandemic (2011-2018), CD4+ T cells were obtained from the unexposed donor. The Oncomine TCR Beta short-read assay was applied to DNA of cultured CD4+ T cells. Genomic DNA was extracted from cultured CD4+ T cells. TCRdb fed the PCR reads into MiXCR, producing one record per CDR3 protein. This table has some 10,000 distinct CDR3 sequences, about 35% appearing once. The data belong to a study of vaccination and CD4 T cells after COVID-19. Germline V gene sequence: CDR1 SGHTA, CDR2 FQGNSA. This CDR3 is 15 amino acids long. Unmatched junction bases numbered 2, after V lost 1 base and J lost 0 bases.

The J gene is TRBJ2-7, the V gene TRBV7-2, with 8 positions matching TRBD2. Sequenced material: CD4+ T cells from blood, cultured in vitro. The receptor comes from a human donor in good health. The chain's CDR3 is CASSLGSGSSYEQYF. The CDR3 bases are TGTGCCAGCAGCTTAGGAAGCGGGAGCTCCTACGAGCAGTACTTC.